The next 21 T cell receptor beta chains were all read from a single sample in a study of blood T cell repertoires in COVID-19. TCRdb's table, derived via immunoSEQ multiplex PCR, lists solely in-frame clones and lacks some. The sample consists of some 180,000 clones, roughly 93% of them appearing once. The source material was peripheral blood. The receptors were sampled from a man between 18 and 29 years old with COVID-19, enrolled during active disease.

The chain uses TRBV4-2 and TRBJ2-3; 8 bases agree with TRBD2. The CDR3 length is 16 residues. V shed 3 bases and J 1 base; nucleotides not matched to a gene: 6. Germline values: CDR1 LGHNA, CDR2 YNFKEQ. CDR3 DNA sequence: TGTGCCAGCAGCCAGGAGCCGGGACTAGGCACAGATACGCAGTATTTT. Encoded protein: CASSQEPGLGTDTQYF.

The chain carries TRBV3-1 (or the pseudogene TRBV3-2) and TRBJ2-1; tentative D call: TRBD2 (6 bases). Germline CDR1 is LGHDT and CDR2 is YNNKEL (reference sequence). The CDR3 covers 16 residues. The ends were cut back, 1 base at V and 4 bases at J, with 14 bases in the middle. CDR3 residues: CASSQVVLAPYNEQFF. CDR3 nucleotide sequence: TGTGCCAGCAGCCAAGTGGTCCTAGCGCCATACAATGAGCAGTTCTTC.

The genes are TRBV19 and TRBJ2-2, with D perhaps matching TRBD2 (6 bases). V was cut by 7 bases and J by 4 bases, with 25 bases left in between. The germline gives CDR1 LNHDA, CDR2 SQIVND (reference sequence). The CDR3 has 18 amino acids. CDR3 sequence: CASTPRVVAGPVTGELFF. The CDR3 region has the DNA TGTGCCAGTACCCCTAGGGTGGTGGCGGGACCGGTCACCGGGGAGCTGTTTTTT.

The CDR3 DNA follows: TGTGCCAGCAGCTTATTAAACTCCTACGAGCAGTACTTC. It translates to CASSLLNSYEQYF. This rearrangement joins TRBV7-9 to TRBJ2-7; D uncertain. The CDR3 has 13 amino acids. V was cut by 2 bases and J by 0 bases, with 5 bases left in between. Germline V gene sequence: CDR1 SEHNR, CDR2 FQNEAQ (reference sequence).

This clone showed up just once. This sequence joins TRBV15 and TRBJ2-2; perhaps TRBD2 as D (6 bases). Germline V gene lookup returns CDR1 LNHNV and CDR2 YYDKDF (reference sequence). Trimming took off 5 bases at V and 4 bases at J, with 8 bases between the two ends. This CDR3 contains 13 residues. CDR3 loop: CATSGDFTGELFF. DNA for the CDR3: TGTGCCACCAGCGGGGACTTCACCGGGGAGCTGTTTTTT.

The CDR3 DNA reads as TGTGCCAGTAGTATGCCGGGACAGGCCAAAGGTGAAGCTTTCTTT. Translation: CASSMPGQAKGEAFF. V and J are TRBV19 and TRBJ1-1; 8 bases fit TRBD1. This CDR3 is 15 amino acids long. Germline V gene data show CDR1 as LNHDA and CDR2 as SQIVND (reference sequence). V lost 3 bases and J lost 7; bases outside the gene matches: 10.

This chain joins TRBV28 and TRBJ1-1, with D perhaps matching TRBD1 (5 bases). The V gene lost 3 bases and the J gene lost 4 bases, with 9 bases spanning the gap. Germline V lookup: CDR1 MDHEN, CDR2 SYDVKM. CDR3 length: 13 amino acids. The CDR3 nucleotides read TGTGCCAGCAGTTTCGGGGGGATCACTGAAGCTTTCTTT. This translates into CASSFGGITEAFF.

The chain joins TRBV10-3 to TRBJ1-5; the D is unclear. CDR3 length: 15 amino acids. Trimming cost V 3 bases and J 3 bases, with 12 bases left between them. Germline CDR1 ENHRY, CDR2 SYGVKD. This chain's CDR3 is CAISEKGRINQPQHF. In DNA form, the CDR3 reads TGTGCCATCAGTGAAAAAGGCAGGATCAATCAGCCCCAGCATTTT.

About this clone itself: The germline gene is not matched at one end of the junction; a read error may be the cause. The rearrangement uses TRBV15 and TRBJ1-4; TRBD1 is a possible D gene (5 bases). From germline, CDR1 is LNHNV and CDR2 YYDKDF (reference sequence). The CDR3 consists of 12 residues. CDR3 region: CATSRGRGKLLF. CDR3 in DNA: TGTGCCACCAGCAGAGGTAGGGGAAAACTGCTTTTT.

The V call is TRBV18, the J call TRBJ2-2; 8 nucleotides match TRBD2. The length of the CDR3 is 16 residues. The ends lost 2 bases at V and 1 base at J; junction bases unmatched: 3. Germline assignment: CDR1 KGHSH and CDR2 LQKENI. The CDR3 nucleotides are TGTGCCAGCTCACCAGGGAGCGGGAGGAACACCGGGGAGCTGTTTTTT. Residues: CASSPGSGRNTGELFF.

The chain carries TRBV18 and TRBJ2-7, with a tentative D call TRBD1 (6 bases). Trimming pared 4 bases from V and 3 bases from J, leaving 13 bases between. Germline lookup yields CDR1 KGHSH and CDR2 LQKENI. This CDR3 has 14 amino acids. CDR3 sequence (DNA): TGTGCCAGCTCACTCACGGGACAAAGCTACGAGCAGTACTTC. This gives the protein CASSLTGQSYEQYF.

The rearrangement joins TRBV28 to TRBJ1-3; D is perhaps TRBD1 (6 bases). V lost 6 bases and J lost 4, with 13 bases in between. Germline V CDR1 and CDR2: MDHEN, SYDVKM. This CDR3 contains 14 residues. CDR3 amino acids: CASRARGVGNTIYF. CDR3 sequence (DNA): TGTGCCAGCAGAGCCAGGGGTGTGGGAAACACCATATATTTT.

The chain links TRBV19 to TRBJ2-7, with 8 nucleotides matching TRBD2. V was pared by 4 bases and J by 1 base, with 6 bases of the junction left unmatched. Germline CDR1 is LNHDA and CDR2 is SQIVND (reference sequence). This CDR3 comprises 15 residues. DNA of the CDR3: TGTGCCAGTAGTACCCGCGGGACTAGATCCTACGAGCAGTACTTC. Translated, it gives CASSTRGTRSYEQYF.

The chain is built from TRBV6-5 and TRBJ2-3, with 10 bases identical to TRBD1. J lost 3 bases, V lost 5 bases, and 2 bases had no gene match. The CDR3 loop spans 14 amino acids. The germline CDR1 and CDR2 sequences are MNHEY and SVGAGI. The CDR3 region has the DNA TGTGCCAGCAGTCCGGGACAGGGGACAGATACGCAGTATTTT. Protein product: CASSPGQGTDTQYF.

This clone appeared once. V usage is TRBV13 and J usage is TRBJ2-1, with TRBD2 matching 14 bases. The CDR3 is 16 residues long. V trimming: 0 bases; J trimming: 9 bases; junction bases outside the gene matches: 4. The germline V gene has CDR1 PRHDT and CDR2 FYEKMQ (reference sequence). This CDR3 reads CASSLGRLAGGTEQFF. CDR3 coding DNA: TGTGCCAGCAGCTTAGGCAGACTAGCGGGAGGGACTGAGCAGTTCTTC.

V and J are TRBV7-8 and TRBJ2-7; a possible D gene is TRBD1 (5 bases). This CDR3 spans 12 amino acids. V dropped 2 bases and J dropped 6 bases, with 8 bases sitting between them. Germline CDR1 SGHVS, CDR2 FQNEAQ. The CDR3 DNA sequence: TGTGCCAGCAGCTTACAAGGGGTCGAGCAGTACTTC. Protein: CASSLQGVEQYF.

V usage is TRBV6-5 and J usage is TRBJ1-1; D is undetermined. This CDR3 comprises 14 residues. The V end was cut by 2 bases, the J end by 0 bases, with 7 bases between. Germline CDR1 MNHEY, CDR2 SVGAGI. Here the CDR3 reads CASSYGPVNTEAFF. DNA for the CDR3: TGTGCCAGCAGTTACGGCCCAGTGAACACTGAAGCTTTCTTT.

The rearrangement uses TRBV11-2 and TRBJ2-7; D ambiguous. The CDR3 spans 14 residues. Germline V gene lookup returns CDR1 SGHAT and CDR2 FQNNGV. V shed 6 bases and J shed 6 bases, with 18 bases lying between them. CDR3 region: CASSSFLGQVEQYF. The CDR3 DNA is TGTGCCAGCAGTTCATTCCTCGGCCAGGTCGAGCAGTACTTC. Full variable domain (rest looked up from reference TRBV11-2 and TRBJ2-7): EAGVAQSPRYKIIEKRQSVAFWCNPISGHATLYWYQQILGQGPKLLIQFQNNGVVDDSQLPKDRFSAERLKGVDSTLKIQPAKLEDSAVYLCASSSFLGQVEQYFGPGTRLTVT.

Points on this clone: At one boundary the junction diverges from the germline segment, which might be a read error. The gene calls are TRBV3-1 (or the pseudogene TRBV3-2) and TRBJ1-4; 9 positions agree with TRBD1. The germline gives CDR1 LGHDT, CDR2 YNNKEL (reference sequence). The CDR3 runs to 16 residues. The DNA for the CDR3 is TGTGCCAGCAGCCAATCAATAGGGACAGGGAATGAAAAACTGCTTTTT. It specifies CASSQSIGTGNEKLLF.

The V and J genes are TRBV9 and TRBJ2-2, with a tentative D call TRBD2 (6 bases). Trimming left V 0 bases short and J 4 bases short, with 13 bases between. The germline V gene encodes CDR1 SGDLS and CDR2 YYNGEE. The CDR3 is made up of 16 amino acids. This CDR3 reads CASSVGGGTGTGELFF. The CDR3 DNA is TGTGCCAGCAGCGTAGGAGGAGGGACGGGCACCGGGGAGCTGTTTTTT.

This sequence joins TRBV14 and TRBJ2-1; 7 bases line up with TRBD1. This CDR3 region has 17 residues. The ends lost 3 bases at V and 3 bases at J; junction bases unmatched: 11. Germline CDR1 reads SGHDN; CDR2 reads FVKESK. CDR3 sequence: CASSHPPGTALYNEQFF. The CDR3 DNA reads as TGTGCCAGCAGCCATCCCCCCGGGACAGCGCTCTACAATGAGCAGTTCTTC.